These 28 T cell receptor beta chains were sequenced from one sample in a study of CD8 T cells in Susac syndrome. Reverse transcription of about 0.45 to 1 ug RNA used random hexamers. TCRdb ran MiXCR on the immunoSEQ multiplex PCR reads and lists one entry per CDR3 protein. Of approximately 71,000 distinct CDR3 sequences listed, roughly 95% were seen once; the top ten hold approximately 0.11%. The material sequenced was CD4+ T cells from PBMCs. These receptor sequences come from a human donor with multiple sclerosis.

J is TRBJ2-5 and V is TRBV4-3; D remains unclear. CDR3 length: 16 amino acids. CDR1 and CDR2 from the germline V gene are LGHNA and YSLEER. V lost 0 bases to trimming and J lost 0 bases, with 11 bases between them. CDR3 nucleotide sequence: TGCGCCAGCAGCCAAGATCGGACCGATTACCAAGAGACCCAGTACTTC. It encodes CASSQDRTDYQETQYF.

CDR3 nucleotides: TGTGCCAGCAGCTTAGTAGCTAATTCACCCCTCCACTTT. This sequence encodes CASSLVANSPLHF. The V call is TRBV11-2, the J call TRBJ1-6; D gene ambiguous. The CDR3 runs 13 residues. The V gene lost 1 base and the J gene lost 6 bases, with 4 bases spanning the gap. Germline V lookup: CDR1 SGHAT, CDR2 FQNNGV.

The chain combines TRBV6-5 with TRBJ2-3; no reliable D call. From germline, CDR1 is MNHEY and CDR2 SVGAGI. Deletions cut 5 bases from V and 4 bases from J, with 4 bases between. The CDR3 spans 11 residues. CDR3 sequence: CASSGSDTQYF. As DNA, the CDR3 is TGTGCCAGCAGTGGGTCAGATACGCAGTATTTT.

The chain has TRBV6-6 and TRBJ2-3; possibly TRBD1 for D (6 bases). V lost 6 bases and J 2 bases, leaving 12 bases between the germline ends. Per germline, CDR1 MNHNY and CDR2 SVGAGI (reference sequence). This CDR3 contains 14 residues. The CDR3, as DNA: TGTGCCAGCAGCGACGGACAGTCCACAGATACGCAGTATTTT. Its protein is CASSDGQSTDTQYF.

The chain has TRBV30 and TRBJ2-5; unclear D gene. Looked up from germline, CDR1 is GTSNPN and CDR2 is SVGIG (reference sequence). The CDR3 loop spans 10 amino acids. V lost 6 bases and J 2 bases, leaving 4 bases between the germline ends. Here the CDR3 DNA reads TGTGCCTGCCTACAAGAGACCCAGTACTTC. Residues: CACLQETQYF.

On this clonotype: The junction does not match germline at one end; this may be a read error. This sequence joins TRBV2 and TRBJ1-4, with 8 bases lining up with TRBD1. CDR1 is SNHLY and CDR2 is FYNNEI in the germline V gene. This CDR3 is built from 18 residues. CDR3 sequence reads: CASRAERRTGRSNEKLFF. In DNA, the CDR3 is TGTGCCAGCAGGGCGGAACGGAGGACAGGGAGGTCTAATGAAAAACTTTTTTTT.

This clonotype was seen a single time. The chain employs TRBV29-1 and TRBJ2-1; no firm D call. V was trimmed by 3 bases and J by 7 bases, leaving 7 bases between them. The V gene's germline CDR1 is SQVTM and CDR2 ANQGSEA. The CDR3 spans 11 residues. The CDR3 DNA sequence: TGCAGCGTTGACCGGCGGAATGAGCAGTTCTTC. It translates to CSVDRRNEQFF.

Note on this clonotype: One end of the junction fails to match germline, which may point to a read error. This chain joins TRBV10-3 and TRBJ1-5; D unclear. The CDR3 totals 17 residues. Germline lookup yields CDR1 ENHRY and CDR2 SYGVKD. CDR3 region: CAISEFSAGISNQHQHF. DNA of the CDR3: TGTGCCATCAGTGAGTTTTCGGCGGGGATCAGCAATCAGCACCAGCATTTT.

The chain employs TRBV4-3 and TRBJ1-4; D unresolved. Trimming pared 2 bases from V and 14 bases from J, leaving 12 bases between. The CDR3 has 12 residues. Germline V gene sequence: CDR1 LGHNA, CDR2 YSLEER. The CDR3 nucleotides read TGCGCCAGCAGCCAATTTGACGGCACGCTGTTTTTT. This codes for CASSQFDGTLFF.

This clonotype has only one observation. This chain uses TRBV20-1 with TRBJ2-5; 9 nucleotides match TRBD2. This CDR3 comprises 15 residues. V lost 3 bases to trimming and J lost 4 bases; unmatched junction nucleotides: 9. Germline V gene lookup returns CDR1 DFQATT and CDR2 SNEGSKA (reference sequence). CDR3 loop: CSASWAGGPRETQYF. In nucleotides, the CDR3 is TGCAGTGCTAGCTGGGCGGGGGGGCCGCGAGAGACCCAGTACTTC.

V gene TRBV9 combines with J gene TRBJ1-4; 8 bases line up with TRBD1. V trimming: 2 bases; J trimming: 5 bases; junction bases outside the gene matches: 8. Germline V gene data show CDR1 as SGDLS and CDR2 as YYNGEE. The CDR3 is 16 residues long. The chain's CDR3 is CASSVIPGGGNEKLFF. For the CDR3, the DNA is TGTGCCAGCAGCGTCATCCCAGGGGGCGGAAATGAAAAACTGTTTTTT.

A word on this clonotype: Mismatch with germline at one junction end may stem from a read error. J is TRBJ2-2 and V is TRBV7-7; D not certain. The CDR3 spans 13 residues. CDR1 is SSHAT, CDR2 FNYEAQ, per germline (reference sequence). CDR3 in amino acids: CASSSDSTGELFF. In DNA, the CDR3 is TGTGCTAGCAGCTCAGACTCCACCGGGGAGCTGTTTTTT.

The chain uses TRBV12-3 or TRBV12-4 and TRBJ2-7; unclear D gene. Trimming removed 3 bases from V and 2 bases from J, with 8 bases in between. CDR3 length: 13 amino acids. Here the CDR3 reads CASSFADTYEQYF. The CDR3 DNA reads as TGTGCCAGCAGTTTTGCAGATACCTACGAGCAGTACTTC.

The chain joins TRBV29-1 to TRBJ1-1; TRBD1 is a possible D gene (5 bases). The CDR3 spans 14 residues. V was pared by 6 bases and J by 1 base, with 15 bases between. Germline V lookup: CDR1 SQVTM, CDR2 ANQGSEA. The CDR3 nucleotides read TGCAGCGTGACCCACCGACAGTGGAACACTGAAGCTTTCTTT. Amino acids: CSVTHRQWNTEAFF.

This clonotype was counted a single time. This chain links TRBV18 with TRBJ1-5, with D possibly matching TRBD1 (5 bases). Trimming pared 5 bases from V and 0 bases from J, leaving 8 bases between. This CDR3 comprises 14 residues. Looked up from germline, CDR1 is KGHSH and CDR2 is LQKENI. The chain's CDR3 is CASSRDPSNQPQHF. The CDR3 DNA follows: TGTGCCAGCTCAAGGGACCCTAGCAATCAGCCCCAGCATTTT.

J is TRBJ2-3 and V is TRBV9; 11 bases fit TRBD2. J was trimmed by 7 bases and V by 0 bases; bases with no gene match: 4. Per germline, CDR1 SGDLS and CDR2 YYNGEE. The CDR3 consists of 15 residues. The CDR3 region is CASSVVSGGANTQYF. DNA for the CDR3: TGTGCCAGCAGCGTAGTTAGCGGGGGGGCGAATACGCAGTATTTT.

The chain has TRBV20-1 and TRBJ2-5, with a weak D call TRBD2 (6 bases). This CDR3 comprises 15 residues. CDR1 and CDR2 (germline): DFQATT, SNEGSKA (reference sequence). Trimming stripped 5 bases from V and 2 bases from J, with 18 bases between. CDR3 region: CSAEHPGTLQETQYF. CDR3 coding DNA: TGCAGTGCTGAGCACCCCGGGACTTTGCAAGAGACCCAGTACTTC.

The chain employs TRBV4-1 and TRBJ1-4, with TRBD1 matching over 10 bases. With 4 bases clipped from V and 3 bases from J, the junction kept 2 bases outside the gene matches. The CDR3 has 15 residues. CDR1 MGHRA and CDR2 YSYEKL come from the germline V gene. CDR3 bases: TGCGCCAGCAGCCCAGGACAGGGGGCTAATGAAAAACTGTTTTTT. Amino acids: CASSPGQGANEKLFF.

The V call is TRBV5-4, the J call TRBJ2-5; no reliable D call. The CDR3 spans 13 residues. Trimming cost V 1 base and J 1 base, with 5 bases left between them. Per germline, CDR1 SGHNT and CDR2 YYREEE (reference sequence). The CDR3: CASSLPSQETQYF. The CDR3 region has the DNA TGTGCCAGCAGCTTGCCAAGCCAAGAGACCCAGTACTTC.

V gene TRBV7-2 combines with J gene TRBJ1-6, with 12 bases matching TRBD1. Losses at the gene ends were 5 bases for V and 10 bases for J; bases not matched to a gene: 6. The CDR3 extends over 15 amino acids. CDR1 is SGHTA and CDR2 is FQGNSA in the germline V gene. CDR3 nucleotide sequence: TGTGCCAGCAGCCAGGGACAGGGGGCTAGATCACCCCTCCACTTT. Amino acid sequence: CASSQGQGARSPLHF.

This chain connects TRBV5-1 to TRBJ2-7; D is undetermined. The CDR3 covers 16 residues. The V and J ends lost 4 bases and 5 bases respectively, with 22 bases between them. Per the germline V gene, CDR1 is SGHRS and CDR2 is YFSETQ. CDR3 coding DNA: TGCGCCAGCAGCAACTTCTACGGGCTAACACCCCACGAGCAGTACTTC. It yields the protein CASSNFYGLTPHEQYF.

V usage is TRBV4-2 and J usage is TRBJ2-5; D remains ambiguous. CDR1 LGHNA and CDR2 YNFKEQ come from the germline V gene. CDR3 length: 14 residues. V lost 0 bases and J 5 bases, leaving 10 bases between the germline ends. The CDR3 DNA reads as TGTGCCAGCAGCCAAGATAGTAGTTTGGAGACCCAGTACTTC. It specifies CASSQDSSLETQYF.

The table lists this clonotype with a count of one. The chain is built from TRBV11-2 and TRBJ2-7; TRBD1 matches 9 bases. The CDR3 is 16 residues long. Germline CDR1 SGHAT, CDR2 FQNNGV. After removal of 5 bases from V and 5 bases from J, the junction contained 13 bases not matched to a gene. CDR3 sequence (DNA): TGTGCCAGCAGCCCGGTAGGAGGGACAGGGAGAAACGAGCAGTACTTC. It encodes CASSPVGGTGRNEQYF.

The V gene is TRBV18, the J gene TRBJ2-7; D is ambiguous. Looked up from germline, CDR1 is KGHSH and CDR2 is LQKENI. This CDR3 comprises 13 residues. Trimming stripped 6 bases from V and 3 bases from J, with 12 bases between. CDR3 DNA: TGTGCCAGCTCGCCCGACACCATCTACGAGCAGTACTTC. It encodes CASSPDTIYEQYF.

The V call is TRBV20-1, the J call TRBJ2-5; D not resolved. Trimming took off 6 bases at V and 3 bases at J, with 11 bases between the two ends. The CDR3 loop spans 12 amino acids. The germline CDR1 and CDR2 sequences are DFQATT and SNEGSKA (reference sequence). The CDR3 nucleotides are TGCAGTGCCCAAAAGAGCAAAGAGACCCAGTACTTC. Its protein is CSAQKSKETQYF.

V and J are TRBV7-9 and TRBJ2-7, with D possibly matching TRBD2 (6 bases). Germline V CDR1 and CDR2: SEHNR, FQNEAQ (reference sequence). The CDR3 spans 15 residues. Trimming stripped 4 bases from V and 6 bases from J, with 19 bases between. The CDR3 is CASSSVTGVSFEQYF. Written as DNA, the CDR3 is TGTGCCAGCAGCTCGGTGACGGGGGTTTCTTTCGAGCAGTACTTC.

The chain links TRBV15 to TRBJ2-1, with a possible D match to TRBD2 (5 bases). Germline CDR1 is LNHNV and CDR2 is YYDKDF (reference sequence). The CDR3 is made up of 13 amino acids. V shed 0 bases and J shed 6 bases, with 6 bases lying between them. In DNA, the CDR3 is TGTGCCACCAGCAGAGAAGCGGCCAATGAGCAGTTCTTC. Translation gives CATSREAANEQFF.

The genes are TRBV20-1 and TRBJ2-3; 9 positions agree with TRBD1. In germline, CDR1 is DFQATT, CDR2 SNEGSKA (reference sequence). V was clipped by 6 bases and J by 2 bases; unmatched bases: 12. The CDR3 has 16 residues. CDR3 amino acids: CSATPPGQGFTDTQYF. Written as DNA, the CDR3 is TGCAGTGCCACGCCCCCGGGACAGGGATTCACAGATACGCAGTATTTT.